These T cell receptor beta chains were read from a single sample in a study of spatial heterogeneity in lung cancer. TCRdb analysed the 5' RACE reads with MiXCR anew, one entry per CDR3 protein. The sample holds around 100,000 distinct CDR3 sequences, about 4.4% seen once. This sample comprised lung tumor tissue, obtained at surgery. Every receptor here comes from a male donor with early-stage non-small cell lung cancer. CDR3s leave out the opening cysteine and the closing phenylalanine or tryptophan. D genes are given only for firm matches. Some rows mark clone size as missing; the rest say once, few, many or name a class of expanded clone.

>many|TRBD1|TRBJ1-2|TRBV5-1
ASSFGTGGSYGYT
>many|NA|TRBJ2-2|TRBV28
ASSLRRASAGELF
>many|NA|TRBJ2-7|TRBV28
ASTLAAVLNEQY
>many|NA|TRBJ2-1|TRBV27
ASRTWGDEQF
>many|NA|TRBJ1-5|TRBV4-1
ASSQAGNQPQH
>many|NA|TRBJ2-1|TRBV7-6
ASSMRASYNEQF
>many|NA|TRBJ2-3|TRBV29-1
SGRELSTDTQY
>few|TRBD2|TRBJ2-5|TRBV5-1
ASGLAGGRGETQY
>many|NA|TRBJ1-1|TRBV30
AYRDNRKITEAF
>NA|TRBD2|TRBJ2-1|TRBV20-1
SAFSGMNNEQF
>many|NA|TRBJ2-7|TRBV12-3/TRBV12-4
ASSLNAGYEQY
>once|NA|TRBJ2-1|TRBV28
ALGRTHYNEQF
>NA|NA|TRBJ2-3|TRBV5-1
ASSWGHLNTDTQY
>NA|NA|TRBJ1-2|TRBV5-6
ASSLEVNYGYT
>many|NA|TRBJ2-7|TRBV5-1
ASSLDGAPNEQY
>many|NA|TRBJ1-1|TRBV6-6
ASSVLTEAF
>many|NA|TRBJ2-3|TRBV20-1
SPHSEFGADTQY
>many|NA|TRBJ2-7|TRBV6-6
ASSSGLGTNSYEQY
>many|NA|TRBJ2-6|TRBV6-5
ASSVRGPAAGANVLT
>NA|TRBD2|TRBJ2-5|TRBV28
ASGSGRGTQY